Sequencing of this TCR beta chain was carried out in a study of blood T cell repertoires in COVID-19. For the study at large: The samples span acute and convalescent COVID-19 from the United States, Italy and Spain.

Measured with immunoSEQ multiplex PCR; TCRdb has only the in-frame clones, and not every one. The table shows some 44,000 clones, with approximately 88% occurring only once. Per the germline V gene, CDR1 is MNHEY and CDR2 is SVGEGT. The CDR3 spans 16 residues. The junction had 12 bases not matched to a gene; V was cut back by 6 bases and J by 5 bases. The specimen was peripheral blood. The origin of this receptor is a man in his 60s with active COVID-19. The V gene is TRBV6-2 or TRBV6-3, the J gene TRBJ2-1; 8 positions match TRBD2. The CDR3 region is CASSSAFAGGNNEQFF. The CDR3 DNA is TGTGCCAGCAGCTCAGCCTTTGCGGGGGGAAACAATGAGCAGTTCTTC.